The 8 T cell receptor beta chains in this list originate from one sample, sequenced in a study of shared clonotypes between healthy human individuals. The assay was immunoSEQ multiplex PCR, and TCRdb's table has in-frame clones only and misses some. The table has approximately 2,000,000 clones, just under 95% seen once. The sample taken for sequencing was naive CD4+ T cells from PBMCs. The subset is: CD45RA+ positively selected. The source of these receptors is a man aged 18 to 35 in good health. Some clones in this sample may be carry-over from other donors' samples.

V usage is TRBV6-5 and J usage is TRBJ1-2; a weak D match, TRBD1 (6 bases). This CDR3 is 16 amino acids long. Trimming cost V 4 bases and J 3 bases, with 18 bases left between them. The germline CDR1 and CDR2 sequences are MNHEY and SVGAGI. The CDR3 protein is CASSSPTGLYYYGYTF. The CDR3, as DNA: TGTGCCAGCAGTTCTCCGACAGGCCTTTATTACTATGGCTACACCTTC.

This chain links TRBV2 with TRBJ2-2, with D perhaps being TRBD1 or TRBD2 (7 bases each). The germline V and J ends were trimmed by 10 bases and 3 bases, with 15 bases remaining between them. This CDR3 spans 14 amino acids. Germline CDR1 is SNHLY and CDR2 is FYNNEI. CDR3 sequence: CATQGGPDTGELFF. The CDR3 nucleotides are TGTGCCACCCAGGGGGGGCCGGACACCGGGGAGCTGTTTTTT.

This rearrangement joins TRBV30 to TRBJ2-1, with D perhaps assigned TRBD1 or TRBD2 (5 bases each). The CDR3 length is 14 residues. Germline CDR1 is GTSNPN and CDR2 is SVGIG (reference sequence). Trimming stripped 2 bases from V and 5 bases from J, with 13 bases between. CDR3 in DNA: TGTGCCTGGAGTCTTGGGGGAGCGGACAATGAGCAGTTCTTC. It is translated as CAWSLGGADNEQFF.

The chain links TRBV7-2 to TRBJ1-5, with D unclear. The V gene lost 3 bases and the J gene lost 0 bases, with 6 bases spanning the gap. The germline gives CDR1 SGHTA, CDR2 FQGNSA. CDR3 length: 14 amino acids. The CDR3 DNA reads TGTGCCAGCAGCTTCTCGTATAGCAATCAGCCCCAGCATTTT. This translates into CASSFSYSNQPQHF.

J is TRBJ2-1 and V is TRBV11-3, with D perhaps matching TRBD1 or TRBD2 (5 bases each). This CDR3 spans 16 amino acids. V lost 4 bases and J lost 2, with 15 bases in between. The V gene's germline CDR1 is SGHNT and CDR2 YENEEA. The CDR3 protein is CASSSEGTVPYNEQFF. For the CDR3, the DNA is TGTGCCAGCAGCTCCGAGGGGACGGTCCCCTACAATGAGCAGTTCTTC.

V and J are TRBV5-1 and TRBJ2-7; tentatively, D is TRBD2 (7 bases). The V and J ends lost 4 bases and 0 bases respectively, with 14 bases between them. Germline V gene sequence: CDR1 SGHRS, CDR2 YFSETQ. This CDR3 region has 15 residues. CDR3: CASSPREGGSYEQYF. The DNA of the CDR3 is TGCGCCAGCAGCCCGAGGGAGGGGGGCTCCTACGAGCAGTACTTC.

V is TRBV5-8 and J is TRBJ1-5; D not resolved. V was shortened by 1 base and J by 4 bases, with 18 bases between the two germline ends. The CDR3 totals 17 residues. From germline, CDR1 is SGHTS and CDR2 YDEGEE. CDR3 coding DNA: TGTGCCAGCAGCTTGTTGGGCTCGACGGCACTGAATCAGCCCCAGCATTTT. Protein sequence: CASSLLGSTALNQPQHF.

V gene TRBV27 combines with J gene TRBJ1-1, with D maybe TRBD1 (5 bases). V lost 4 bases, J lost 0 bases, and 12 bases lay in between. This CDR3 comprises 15 residues. Germline lookup yields CDR1 MNHEY and CDR2 SMNVEV (reference sequence). CDR3 loop: CASSSRWGMNTEAFF. CDR3 nucleotide sequence: TGTGCCAGCAGTTCCCGTTGGGGGATGAACACTGAAGCTTTCTTT.